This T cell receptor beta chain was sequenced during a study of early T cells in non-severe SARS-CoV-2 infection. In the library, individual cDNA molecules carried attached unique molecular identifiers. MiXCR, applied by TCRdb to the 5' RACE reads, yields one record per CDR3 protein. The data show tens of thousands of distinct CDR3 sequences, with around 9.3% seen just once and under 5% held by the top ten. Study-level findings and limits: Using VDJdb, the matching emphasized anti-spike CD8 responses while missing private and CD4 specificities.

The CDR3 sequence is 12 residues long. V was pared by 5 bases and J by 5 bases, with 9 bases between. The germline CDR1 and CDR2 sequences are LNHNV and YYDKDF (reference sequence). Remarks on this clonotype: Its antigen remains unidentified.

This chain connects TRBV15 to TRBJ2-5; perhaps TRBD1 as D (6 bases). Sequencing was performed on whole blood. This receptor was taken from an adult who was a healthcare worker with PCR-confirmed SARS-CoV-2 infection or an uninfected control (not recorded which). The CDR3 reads CATSSDRETQYF. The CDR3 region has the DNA TGTGCCACCAGCTCCGACAGGGAGACCCAGTACTTC.